This T cell receptor (beta chain) was identified during a study of long-term antiretroviral therapy in people with HIV. Concerning this clone itself: Its cognate antigen is unknown.

Study conclusions and caveats: In samples taken after ART, diversity increased but remained below transplant donor control levels. Clones with expansion before ART led the repertoire at all time points. It was not possible to obtain data on ART adherence, viral resistance or therapy changes. CDR3 lengths in HIV samples spanned a narrower range than controls.

Trimming stripped 4 bases from V and 0 bases from J, with 4 bases between. This CDR3 contains 12 residues. Germline CDR1 is SGHTA and CDR2 is FQGNSA. The assay, immunoSEQ v3.0, was run at survey level. Repertoires were generated with immunoSEQ multiplex PCR, while TCRdb's copy carries only in-frame clones and drops some. The sample shows approximately 47,000 clones, about 86% of them seen only once. The source material was unsorted PBMCs, sampled 0.8 years after starting antiretroviral therapy. The receptor was isolated from a woman aged 18-29 years with HIV. The rearrangement joins TRBV7-2 to TRBJ2-7; D is unresolved. CDR3 amino acids: CASSSNSYEQYF. The CDR3 DNA reads TGTGCCAGCAGCTCCAACTCCTACGAGCAGTACTTC.